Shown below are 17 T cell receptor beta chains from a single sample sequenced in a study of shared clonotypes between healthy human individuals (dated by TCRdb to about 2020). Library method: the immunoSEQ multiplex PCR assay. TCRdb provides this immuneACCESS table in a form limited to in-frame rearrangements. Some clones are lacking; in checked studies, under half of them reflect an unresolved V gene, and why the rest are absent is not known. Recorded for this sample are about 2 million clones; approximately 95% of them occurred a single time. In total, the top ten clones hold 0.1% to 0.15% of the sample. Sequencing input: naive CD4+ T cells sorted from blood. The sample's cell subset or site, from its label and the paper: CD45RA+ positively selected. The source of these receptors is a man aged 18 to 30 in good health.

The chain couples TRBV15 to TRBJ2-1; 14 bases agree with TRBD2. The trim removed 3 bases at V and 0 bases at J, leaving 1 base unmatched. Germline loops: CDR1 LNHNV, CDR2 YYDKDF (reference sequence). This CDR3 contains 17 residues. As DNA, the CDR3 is TGTGCCACCAGCAGGGGGACTAGCGGGAGCTCCTACAATGAGCAGTTCTTC. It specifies CATSRGTSGSSYNEQFF. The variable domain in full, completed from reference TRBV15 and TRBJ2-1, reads DAMVIQNPRYQVTQFGKPVTLSCSQTLNHNVMYWYQQKSSQAPKLLFHYYDKDFNNEADTPDNFQSRRPNTSFCFLDIRSPGLGDTAMYLCATSRGTSGSSYNEQFFGPGTRLTVL.

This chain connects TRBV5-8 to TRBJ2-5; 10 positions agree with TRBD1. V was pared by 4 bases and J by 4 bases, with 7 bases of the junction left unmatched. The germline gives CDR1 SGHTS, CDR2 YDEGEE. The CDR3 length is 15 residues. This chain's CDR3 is CASSLWDRGSETQYF. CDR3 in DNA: TGTGCCAGCAGCCTGTGGGACAGGGGTTCAGAGACCCAGTACTTC. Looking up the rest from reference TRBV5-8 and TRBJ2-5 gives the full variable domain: EAGVTQSPTHLIKTRGQQATLRCSPISGHTSVYWYQQALGLGLQFLLWYDEGEERNRGNFPPRFSGRQFPNYSSELNVNALELEDSALYLCASSLWDRGSETQYFGPGTRLLVL.

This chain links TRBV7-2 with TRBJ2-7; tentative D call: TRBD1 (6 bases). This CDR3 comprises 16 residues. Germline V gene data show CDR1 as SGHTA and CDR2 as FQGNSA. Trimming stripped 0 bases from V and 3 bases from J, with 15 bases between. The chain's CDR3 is CASSLAVARGYYEQYF. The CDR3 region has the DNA TGTGCCAGCAGCTTAGCTGTGGCCAGGGGATACTACGAGCAGTACTTC.

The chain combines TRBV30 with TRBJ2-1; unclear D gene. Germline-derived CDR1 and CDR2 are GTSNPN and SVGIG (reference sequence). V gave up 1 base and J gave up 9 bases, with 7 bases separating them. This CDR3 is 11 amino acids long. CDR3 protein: CAWSERVEQFF. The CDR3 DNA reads TGTGCCTGGAGTGAAAGGGTTGAGCAGTTCTTC.

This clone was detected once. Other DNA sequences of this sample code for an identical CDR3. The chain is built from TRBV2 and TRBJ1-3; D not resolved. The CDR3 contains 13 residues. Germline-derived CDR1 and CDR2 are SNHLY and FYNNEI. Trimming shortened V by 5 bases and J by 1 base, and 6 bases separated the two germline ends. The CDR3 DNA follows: TGTGCCAGCAGTTCAGATTCTGGAAACACCATATATTTT. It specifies CASSSDSGNTIYF. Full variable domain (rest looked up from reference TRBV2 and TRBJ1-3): EPEVTQTPSHQVTQMGQEVILRCVPISNHLYFYWYRQILGQKVEFLVSFYNNEISEKSEIFDDQFSVERPDGSNFTLKIRSTKLEDSAMYFCASSSDSGNTIYFGEGSWLTVV.

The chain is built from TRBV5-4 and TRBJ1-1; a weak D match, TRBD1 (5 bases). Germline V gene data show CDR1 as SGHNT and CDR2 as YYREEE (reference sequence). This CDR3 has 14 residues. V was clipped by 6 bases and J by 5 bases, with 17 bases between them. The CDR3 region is CASTIQGVKTEAFF. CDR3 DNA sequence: TGTGCCAGCACTATTCAAGGGGTAAAGACTGAAGCTTTCTTT.

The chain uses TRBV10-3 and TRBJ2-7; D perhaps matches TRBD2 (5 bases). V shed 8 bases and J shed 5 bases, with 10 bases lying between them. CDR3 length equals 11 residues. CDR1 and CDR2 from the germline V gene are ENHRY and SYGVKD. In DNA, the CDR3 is TGTGCCATCGAATGGGGAGACGAGCAGTACTTC. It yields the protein CAIEWGDEQYF.

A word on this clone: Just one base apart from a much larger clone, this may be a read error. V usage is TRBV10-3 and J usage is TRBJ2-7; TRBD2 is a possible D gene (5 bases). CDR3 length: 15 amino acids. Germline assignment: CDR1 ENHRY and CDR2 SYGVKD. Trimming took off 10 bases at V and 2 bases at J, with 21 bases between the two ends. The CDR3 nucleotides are TGTGCCACCAGCCCCGGGTCGTCCGGGACCTACGAGCAGTACTTC. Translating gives CATSPGSSGTYEQYF.

This CDR3 reads CASSLAASGQYF. The CDR3 bases are TGTGCCAGCAGCTTGGCCGCCTCGGGGCAGTATTTT. The chain combines TRBV5-6 with TRBJ2-3; D gene ambiguous. CDR1 is SGHDT and CDR2 is YYEEEE in the germline V gene. V lost 0 bases and J lost 11, with 10 bases in between. The CDR3 totals 12 residues.

CDR3 nucleotides: TGCGCCAGCAGCCAAGAAACGGGCTACGAGCAGTACTTC. It yields the protein CASSQETGYEQYF. The genes are TRBV4-1 and TRBJ2-7; D unclear. Germline CDR1 and CDR2: MGHRA and YSYEKL. V lost 0 bases and J lost 3, with 6 bases in between. This CDR3 is 13 amino acids long.

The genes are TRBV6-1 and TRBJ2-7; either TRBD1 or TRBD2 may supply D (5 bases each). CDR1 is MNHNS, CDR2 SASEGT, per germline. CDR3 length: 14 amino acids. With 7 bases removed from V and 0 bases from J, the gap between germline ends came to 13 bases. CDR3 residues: CASTGTVSSYEQYF. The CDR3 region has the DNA TGTGCCAGCACCGGGACGGTGAGCTCCTACGAGCAGTACTTC.

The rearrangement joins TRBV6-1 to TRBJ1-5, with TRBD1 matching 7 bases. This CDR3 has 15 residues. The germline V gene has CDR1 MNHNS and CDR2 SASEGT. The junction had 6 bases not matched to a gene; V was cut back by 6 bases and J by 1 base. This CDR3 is CASSHRDSSNQPQHF. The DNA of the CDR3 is TGTGCCAGCAGCCACCGGGACAGCAGCAATCAGCCCCAGCATTTT.

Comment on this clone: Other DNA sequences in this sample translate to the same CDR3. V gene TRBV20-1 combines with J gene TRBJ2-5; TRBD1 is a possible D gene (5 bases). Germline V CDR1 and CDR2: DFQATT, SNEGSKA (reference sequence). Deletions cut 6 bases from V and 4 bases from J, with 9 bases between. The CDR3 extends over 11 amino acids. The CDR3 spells CSAQGVETQYF. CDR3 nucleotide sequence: TGCAGTGCCCAAGGGGTAGAGACCCAGTACTTC.

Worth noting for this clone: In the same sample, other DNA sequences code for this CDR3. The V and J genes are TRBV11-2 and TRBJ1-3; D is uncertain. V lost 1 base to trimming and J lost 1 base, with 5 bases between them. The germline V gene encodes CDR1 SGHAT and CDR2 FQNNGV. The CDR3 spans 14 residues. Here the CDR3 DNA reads TGTGCCAGCAGCTTAGCCGGGTCTGGAAACACCATATATTTT. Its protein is CASSLAGSGNTIYF. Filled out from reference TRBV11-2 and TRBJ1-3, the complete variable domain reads EAGVAQSPRYKIIEKRQSVAFWCNPISGHATLYWYQQILGQGPKLLIQFQNNGVVDDSQLPKDRFSAERLKGVDSTLKIQPAKLEDSAVYLCASSLAGSGNTIYFGEGSWLTVV.

DNA of the CDR3: TGTGCCATCAGACCTCAGGGACTAGGCTATTACGAGCAGTACTTC. Translation gives CAIRPQGLGYYEQYF. The V gene is TRBV10-3, the J gene TRBJ2-7; 8 bases match TRBD2. This CDR3 has 15 amino acids. With 6 bases clipped from V and 4 bases from J, the junction kept 11 bases outside the gene matches. Germline V lookup: CDR1 ENHRY, CDR2 SYGVKD.

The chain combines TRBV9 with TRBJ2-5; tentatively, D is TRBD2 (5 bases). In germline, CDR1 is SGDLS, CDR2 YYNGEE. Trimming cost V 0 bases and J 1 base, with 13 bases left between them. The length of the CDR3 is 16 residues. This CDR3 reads CASSVEGSGLQETQYF. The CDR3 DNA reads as TGTGCCAGCAGCGTAGAAGGGAGCGGACTCCAAGAGACCCAGTACTTC.

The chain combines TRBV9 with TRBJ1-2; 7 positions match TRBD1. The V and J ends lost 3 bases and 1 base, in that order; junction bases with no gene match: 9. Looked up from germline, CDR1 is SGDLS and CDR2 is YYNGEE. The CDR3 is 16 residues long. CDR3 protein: CASSGEARGFNYGYTF. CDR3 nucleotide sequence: TGTGCCAGCAGCGGGGAGGCCAGGGGGTTTAACTATGGCTACACCTTC.